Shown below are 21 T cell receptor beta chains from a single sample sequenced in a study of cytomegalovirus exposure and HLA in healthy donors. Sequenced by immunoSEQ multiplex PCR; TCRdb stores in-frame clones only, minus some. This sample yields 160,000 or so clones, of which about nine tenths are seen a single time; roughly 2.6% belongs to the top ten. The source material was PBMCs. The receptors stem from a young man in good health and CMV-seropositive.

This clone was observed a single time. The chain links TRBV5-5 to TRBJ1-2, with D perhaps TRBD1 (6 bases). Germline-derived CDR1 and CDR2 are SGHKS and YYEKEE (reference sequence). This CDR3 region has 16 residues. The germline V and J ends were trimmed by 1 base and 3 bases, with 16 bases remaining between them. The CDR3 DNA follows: TGTGCCAGCAGCTTGCTCCAGGGGCCCCTTTACTATGGCTACACCTTC. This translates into CASSLLQGPLYYGYTF. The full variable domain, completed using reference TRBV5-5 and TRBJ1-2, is DAGVTQSPTHLIKTRGQQVTLRCSPISGHKSVSWYQQVLGQGPQFIFQYYEKEERGRGNFPDRFSARQFPNYSSELNVNALLLGDSALYLCASSLLQGPLYYGYTFGSGTRLTVV.

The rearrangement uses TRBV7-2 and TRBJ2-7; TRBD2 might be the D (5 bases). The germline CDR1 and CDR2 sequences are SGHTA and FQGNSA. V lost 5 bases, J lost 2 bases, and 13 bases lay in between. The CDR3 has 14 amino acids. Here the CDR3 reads CASSQREPPYEQYF. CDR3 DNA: TGTGCCAGCAGCCAGAGGGAACCCCCCTACGAGCAGTACTTC.

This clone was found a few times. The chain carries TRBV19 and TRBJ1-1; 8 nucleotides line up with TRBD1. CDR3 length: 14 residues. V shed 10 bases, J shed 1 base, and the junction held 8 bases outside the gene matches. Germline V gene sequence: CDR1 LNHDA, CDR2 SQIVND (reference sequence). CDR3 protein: CATQGALPNTEAFF. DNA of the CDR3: TGTGCCACCCAGGGGGCCCTACCGAACACTGAAGCTTTCTTT.

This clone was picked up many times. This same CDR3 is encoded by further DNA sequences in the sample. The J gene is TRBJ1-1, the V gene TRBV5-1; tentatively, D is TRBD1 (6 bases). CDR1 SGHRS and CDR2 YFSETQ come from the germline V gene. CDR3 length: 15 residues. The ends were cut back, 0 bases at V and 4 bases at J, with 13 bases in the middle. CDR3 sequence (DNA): TGCGCCAGCAGCTTGGTTGGGGGCGGCGGCACTGAAGCTTTCTTT. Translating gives CASSLVGGGGTEAFF.

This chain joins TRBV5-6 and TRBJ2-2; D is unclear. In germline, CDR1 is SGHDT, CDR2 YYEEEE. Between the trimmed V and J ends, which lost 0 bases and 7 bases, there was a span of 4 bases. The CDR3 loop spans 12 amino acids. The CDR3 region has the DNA TGTGCCAGCAGCTTGGGAGTCGGGGAGCTGTTTTTT. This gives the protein CASSLGVGELFF.

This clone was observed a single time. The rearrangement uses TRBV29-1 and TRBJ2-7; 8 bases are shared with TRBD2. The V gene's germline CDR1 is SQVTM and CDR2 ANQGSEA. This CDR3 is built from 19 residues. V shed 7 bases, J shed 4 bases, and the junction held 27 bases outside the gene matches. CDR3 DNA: TGCAGCGCCTCCGGGGGGGGCGGGAGGTTTCGGATAAGCGTTTACGAGCAGTACTTC. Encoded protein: CSASGGGGRFRISVYEQYF.

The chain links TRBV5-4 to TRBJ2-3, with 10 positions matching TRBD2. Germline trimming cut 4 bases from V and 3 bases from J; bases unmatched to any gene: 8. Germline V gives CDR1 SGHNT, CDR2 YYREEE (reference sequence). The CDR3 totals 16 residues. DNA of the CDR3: TGTGCCAGCAGCCAACCGGGACTAGCGTTTACAGATACGCAGTATTTT. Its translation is CASSQPGLAFTDTQYF. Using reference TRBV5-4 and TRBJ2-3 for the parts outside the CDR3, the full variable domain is ETGVTQSPTHLIKTRGQQVTLRCSSQSGHNTVSWYQQALGQGPQFIFQYYREEENGRGNFPPRFSGLQFPNYSSELNVNALELDDSALYLCASSQPGLAFTDTQYFGPGTRLTVL.

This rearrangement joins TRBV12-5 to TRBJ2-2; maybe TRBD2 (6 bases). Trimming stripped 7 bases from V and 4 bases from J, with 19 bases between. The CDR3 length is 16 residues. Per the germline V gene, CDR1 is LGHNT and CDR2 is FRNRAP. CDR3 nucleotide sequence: TGTGCTAGTGAGCCGGAGGGAAGGGTAGCCACCGGGGAGCTGTTTTTT. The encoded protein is CASEPEGRVATGELFF.

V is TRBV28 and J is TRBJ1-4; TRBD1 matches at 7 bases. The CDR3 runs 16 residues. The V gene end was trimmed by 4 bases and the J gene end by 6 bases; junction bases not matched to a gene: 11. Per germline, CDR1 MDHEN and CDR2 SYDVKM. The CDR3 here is CASSSPGQLVYEKLFF. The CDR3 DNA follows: TGTGCCAGCAGTTCACCGGGACAGCTCGTTTATGAAAAACTGTTTTTT.

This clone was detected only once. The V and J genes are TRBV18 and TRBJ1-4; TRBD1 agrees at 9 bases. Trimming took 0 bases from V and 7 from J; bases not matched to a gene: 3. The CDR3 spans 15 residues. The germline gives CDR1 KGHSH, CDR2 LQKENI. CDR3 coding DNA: TGTGCCAGCTCACCACCGGGACAGGGAAGTGAAAAACTGTTTTTT. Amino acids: CASSPPGQGSEKLFF.

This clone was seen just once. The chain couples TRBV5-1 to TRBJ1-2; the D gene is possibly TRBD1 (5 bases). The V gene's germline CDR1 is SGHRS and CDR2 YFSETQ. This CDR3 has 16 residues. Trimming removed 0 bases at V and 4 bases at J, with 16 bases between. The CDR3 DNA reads TGCGCCAGCAGCTTGGCGGTCTTTGCAGGGCCCTATGGCTACACCTTC. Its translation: CASSLAVFAGPYGYTF.

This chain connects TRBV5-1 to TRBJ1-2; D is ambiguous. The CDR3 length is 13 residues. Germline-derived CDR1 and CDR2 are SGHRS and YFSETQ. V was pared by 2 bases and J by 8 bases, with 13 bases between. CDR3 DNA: TGCGCCAGCAGCTTAAGAGGGCATCCCGGCTACACCTTC. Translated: CASSLRGHPGYTF.

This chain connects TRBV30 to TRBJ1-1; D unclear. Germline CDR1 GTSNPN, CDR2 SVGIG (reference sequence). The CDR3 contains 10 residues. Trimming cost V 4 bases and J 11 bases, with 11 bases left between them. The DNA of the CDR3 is TGTGCCTGGACGAGAATTTGCGCTTTCTTT. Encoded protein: CAWTRICAFF. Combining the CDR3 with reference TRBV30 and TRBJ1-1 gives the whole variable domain SQTIHQWPATLVQPVGSPLSLECTVEGTSNPNLYWYRQAAGRGLQLLFYSVGIGQISSEVPQNLSASRPQDRQFILSSKKLLLSDSGFYLCAWTRICAFFGQGTRLTVV.

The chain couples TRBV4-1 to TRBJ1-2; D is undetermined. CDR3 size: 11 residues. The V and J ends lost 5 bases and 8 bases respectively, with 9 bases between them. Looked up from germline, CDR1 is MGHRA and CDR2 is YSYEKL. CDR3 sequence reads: CASSTWSGYTF. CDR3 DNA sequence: TGCGCCAGCAGCACCTGGAGCGGCTACACCTTC.

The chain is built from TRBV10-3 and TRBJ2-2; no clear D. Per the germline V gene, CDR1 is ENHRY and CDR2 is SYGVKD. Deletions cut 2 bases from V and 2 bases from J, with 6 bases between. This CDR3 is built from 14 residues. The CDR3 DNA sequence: TGTGCCATCAGTGAGACCACAAACACCGGGGAGCTGTTTTTT. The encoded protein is CAISETTNTGELFF.

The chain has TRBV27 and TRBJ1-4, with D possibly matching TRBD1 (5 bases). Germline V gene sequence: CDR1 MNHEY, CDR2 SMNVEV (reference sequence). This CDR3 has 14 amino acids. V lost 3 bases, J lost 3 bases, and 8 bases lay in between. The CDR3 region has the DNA TGTGCCAGCAGTTTCCGGGGGGCTAATGAAAAACTGTTTTTT. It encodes CASSFRGANEKLFF.

CDR3 in DNA: TGCGCCAGCAGCTTGACCTATGGGACAGGCTATGGCTACACCTTC. This gives the protein CASSLTYGTGYGYTF. The chain couples TRBV5-1 to TRBJ1-2; 8 bases agree with TRBD1. J lost 4 bases, V lost 1 base, and 6 bases had no gene match. CDR3 length: 15 residues. In germline, CDR1 is SGHRS, CDR2 YFSETQ.

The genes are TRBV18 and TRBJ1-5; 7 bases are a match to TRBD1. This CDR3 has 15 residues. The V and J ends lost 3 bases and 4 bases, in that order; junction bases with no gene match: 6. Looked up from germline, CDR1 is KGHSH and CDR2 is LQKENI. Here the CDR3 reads CASSPRDSLNQPQHF. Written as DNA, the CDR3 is TGTGCCAGCTCACCTCGGGACAGTCTAAATCAGCCCCAGCATTTT. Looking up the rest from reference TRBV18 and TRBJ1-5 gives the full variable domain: NAGVMQNPRHLVRRRGQEARLRCSPMKGHSHVYWYRQLPEEGLKFMVYLQKENIIDESGMPKERFSAEFPKEGPSILRIQQVVRGDSAAYFCASSPRDSLNQPQHFGDGTRLSIL.

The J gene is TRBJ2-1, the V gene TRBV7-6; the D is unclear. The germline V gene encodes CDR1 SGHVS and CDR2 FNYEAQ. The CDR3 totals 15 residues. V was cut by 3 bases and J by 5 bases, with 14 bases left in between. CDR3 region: CASSFRSGGNNEQFF. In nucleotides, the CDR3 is TGTGCCAGCAGCTTCCGTTCCGGCGGTAACAATGAGCAGTTCTTC.

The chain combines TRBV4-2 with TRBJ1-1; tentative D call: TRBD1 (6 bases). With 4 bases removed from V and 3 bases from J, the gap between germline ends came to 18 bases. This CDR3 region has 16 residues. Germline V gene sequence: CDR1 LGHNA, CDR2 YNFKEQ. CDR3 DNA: TGTGCCAGCAGCCGAGCAGGGGTTAGGAGTGACACTGAAGCTTTCTTT. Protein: CASSRAGVRSDTEAFF.

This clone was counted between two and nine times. Here the CDR3 DNA reads TGTGCCAGCAGAGTGACAGGGGGCAATCAGCCCCAGCATTTT. Protein sequence: CASRVTGGNQPQHF. The V call is TRBV6-6, the J call TRBJ1-5, with 8 bases lining up with TRBD1. Germline CDR1 MNHNY, CDR2 SVGAGI (reference sequence). V trimming: 6 bases; J trimming: 2 bases; junction bases outside the gene matches: 3. The CDR3 length is 14 residues.